The entry below describes one T cell receptor (beta chain). Its binding antigen is unknown. No qualities accompany the bases; no much larger clone lies one base away. The data are from a study of CD8 T cells in ankylosing spondylitis (dated by TCRdb to about 2017). A note on the overall study: The study set out to find disease-linked TCR variants by profiling T cell receptor beta repertoires in ankylosing spondylitis patients and healthy donors. The full study cohort was made up of roughly 25 ankylosing spondylitis patients and 108 healthy donors. Samples of peripheral blood were taken, and for ankylosing spondylitis patients, synovial fluid was collected as well. General findings and caveats noted by the study authors: According to the report, matched synovial fluid samples from ankylosing spondylitis patients were significantly enriched for the disease-linked clones. Blood from ankylosing spondylitis patients appeared to be characterized by a TCR beta motif composed of about eight highly homologous amino acid variants. The disease-linked clones showed a CD8+ phenotype and occurred at relatively low frequencies in peripheral blood. Some TCR beta motif variants had previously been reported in synovial fluid and blood of reactive arthritis patients, which suggested common disease-initiation mechanisms.

The CDR3 goes from the cysteine to the phenylalanine over 15 residues. Just the 45-base CDR3 DNA is kept, in frame starting at base 1. Trimming removed 6 bases from V and 2 bases from J; the gene matches leave 10 bases unexplained. CDR1 is given as MNHEY and CDR2 as SVGEGT, both from the germline V gene. Sequenced using an Illumina HiSeq 2500. TCR beta libraries were prepared by quantitative 5'-RACE with molecular barcodes. In the paper's pipeline: A new computational method, built on a probabilistic model of VDJ rearrangement, was used to identify disease-linked TCR variants. The public reads were reanalyzed by TCRdb: fastp trimming at Q25, MiXCR alignment, in-frame beta chains only. CDR3 protein sequences are deduplicated, and each keeps its most common genes and DNA. The V and J calls follow TCRdb's processing rather than the paper's. For this sample there are some 840,000 distinct CDR3 sequences; 12% appear just once. Of the sample, approximately 0.46% falls within the top ten clones.

The chain employs TRBV6-2 or TRBV6-3 and TRBJ2-7; the central 7 bases match TRBD1. Sample: blood, either unsorted or a sorted T cell fraction (not recorded which). This clonotype was obtained from a male donor with ankylosing spondylitis. The encoded CDR3 is CASRISGTAPYEQYF. The nucleotide sequence reads TGTGCCAGCAGAATTTCCGGGACAGCACCCTACGAGCAGTACTTC.